Below, 8 T cell receptor beta chains from the same sample are listed, as sequenced in a study of STAT5B mutations in CD4+ large granular lymphocyte leukemia. Produced via immunoSEQ multiplex PCR; TCRdb's table is partial and in-frame only. The sample comprises tens of thousands of clones, about three quarters of which are singletons, and approximately 28% rests with the top ten. What was sequenced was CD4+ T cells from blood buffy coats. The receptors shown here come from a human donor in good health.

The rearrangement links TRBV25-1 to TRBJ1-3; the D is unclear. Between the trimmed V and J ends, which lost 5 bases and 1 base, there was a span of 12 bases. The germline V gene has CDR1 MGHDK and CDR2 SYGVNS. This CDR3 has 15 amino acids. The CDR3 here is CASSRRTDSGNTIYF. In DNA form, the CDR3 reads TGTGCCAGCAGTAGACGCACAGATTCTGGAAACACCATATATTTT.

The rearrangement uses TRBV2 and TRBJ2-5; a weak D match, TRBD1 (6 bases). CDR3 length: 15 residues. V shed 6 bases and J shed 9 bases, with 23 bases lying between them. Germline CDR1 SNHLY, CDR2 FYNNEI. CDR3 protein: CASRPYTGSYGSQYF. The CDR3 DNA sequence: TGTGCCAGCAGGCCGTATACAGGGTCTTATGGGTCCCAGTACTTC.

The rearrangement links TRBV5-1 to TRBJ2-1; 10 nucleotides match TRBD2. Germline lookup yields CDR1 SGHRS and CDR2 YFSETQ. The CDR3 is 15 amino acids. After removal of 2 bases from V and 7 bases from J, the junction contained 6 bases not matched to a gene. The CDR3 sequence is CASSLTSGAWNEQFF. The CDR3 region has the DNA TGCGCCAGCAGCTTAACTAGCGGGGCTTGGAATGAGCAGTTCTTC.

The chain employs TRBV6-5 and TRBJ2-7; TRBD2 matches 7 bases. V lost 7 bases and J lost 6; bases outside the gene matches: 12. The CDR3 sequence is 14 residues long. Germline CDR1 and CDR2: MNHEY and SVGAGI. The CDR3 loop is CASTEGLVGGEQYF. CDR3 sequence (DNA): TGTGCCAGCACCGAAGGACTAGTTGGGGGCGAGCAGTACTTC.

The DNA of the CDR3 is TGTGCCAGCAATCAAGGGGGGATCTATGGCTACACCTTC. Protein product: CASNQGGIYGYTF. The V call is TRBV2, the J call TRBJ1-2; perhaps TRBD1 as D (6 bases). The CDR3 is 13 residues long. The germline V gene encodes CDR1 SNHLY and CDR2 FYNNEI. The V end lost 7 bases, the J end lost 4 bases, and 13 bases lay between the germline ends.

The V gene is TRBV5-1, the J gene TRBJ1-2, with D perhaps TRBD1 (6 bases). V was clipped by 0 bases and J by 0 bases, with 6 bases between them. CDR1 and CDR2 (germline): SGHRS, YFSETQ. This CDR3 has 14 residues. CDR3 sequence: CASSLGQANYGYTF. The CDR3 coding sequence is TGCGCCAGCAGCTTGGGACAGGCTAACTATGGCTACACCTTC.

The V gene is TRBV5-1, the J gene TRBJ2-1; no clear D gene. V lost 0 bases, J lost 6 bases, and 16 bases lay in between. The germline V gene has CDR1 SGHRS and CDR2 YFSETQ. The length of the CDR3 is 16 residues. CDR3 protein: CASSLALSRLPNEQFF. CDR3 nucleotide sequence: TGCGCCAGCAGCTTGGCCTTATCGAGGCTTCCCAATGAGCAGTTCTTC.

V usage is TRBV28 and J usage is TRBJ2-1, with 10 nucleotides matching TRBD2. The trim removed 2 bases at V and 9 bases at J, leaving 4 bases unmatched. The CDR3 loop spans 14 amino acids. CDR1 is MDHEN and CDR2 is SYDVKM in the germline V gene. The CDR3 nucleotides are TGTGCCAGCAGTTTAACTAGCGGGAAGAGTGAGCAGTTCTTC. Translated, it gives CASSLTSGKSEQFF.